A single sample is the source of the 16 T cell receptor beta chains below, sequenced in a study of T cell responses to AZD1222 COVID-19 vaccine. Sequencing used immunoSEQ multiplex PCR; TCRdb keeps in-frame clones, though not all of them. Seen here are tens of thousands of clones, around nine tenths observed once, and the top ten hold around 10%. The specimen was peripheral blood, collected 28 days after the second AZD1222 dose. These TCRs come from an adult who received the AZD1222 COVID-19 vaccine.

J is TRBJ2-7 and V is TRBV9; D is perhaps TRBD1 (7 bases). The CDR3 is 15 residues long. V was shortened by 0 bases and J by 5 bases, with 15 bases between the two germline ends. Germline-derived CDR1 and CDR2 are SGDLS and YYNGEE. The CDR3 DNA reads TGTGCCAGCAGCGTAGAAGGAGGGGGCTTCGACGAGCAGTACTTC. Residues: CASSVEGGGFDEQYF.

This sequence joins TRBV6-2 or TRBV6-3 and TRBJ1-5; no clear D. V was trimmed by 6 bases and J by 10 bases, leaving 13 bases between them. CDR1 and CDR2 from the germline V gene are MNHEY and SVGEGT. The CDR3 is 12 amino acids. This CDR3 is CASSVPSLPQHF. The CDR3 bases are TGTGCCAGCAGCGTACCTAGCCTCCCCCAGCATTTT.

The chain uses TRBV6-5 and TRBJ1-2; 8 bases agree with TRBD1. Germline loops: CDR1 MNHEY, CDR2 SVGAGI. This CDR3 comprises 16 residues. With V trimmed by 1 base and J by 1 base, 5 bases remained unmatched. In DNA, the CDR3 is TGTGCCAGCAGTTACTTGAGGACAGGGAGTAACTATGGCTACACCTTC. It encodes CASSYLRTGSNYGYTF.

This clone was recorded only once. V is TRBV6-5 and J is TRBJ1-3; maybe TRBD1 (6 bases). The CDR3 loop spans 15 amino acids. CDR1 is MNHEY, CDR2 SVGAGI, per germline. V lost 6 bases and J lost 0, with 12 bases in between. The CDR3 coding sequence is TGTGCCAGCAGAGACCGGACAGTCTCTGGAAACACCATATATTTT. Translated: CASRDRTVSGNTIYF.

This chain connects TRBV5-5 to TRBJ1-3; D may be TRBD1 (6 bases). From germline, CDR1 is SGHKS and CDR2 YYEKEE (reference sequence). V lost 2 bases to trimming and J lost 0 bases, with 12 bases between them. The CDR3 is 16 residues long. The CDR3 sequence is CASSFGWTASGNTIYF. The DNA for the CDR3 is TGTGCCAGCAGCTTTGGTTGGACAGCCTCTGGAAACACCATATATTTT. Full variable domain (missing parts from reference TRBV5-5 and TRBJ1-3): DAGVTQSPTHLIKTRGQQVTLRCSPISGHKSVSWYQQVLGQGPQFIFQYYEKEERGRGNFPDRFSARQFPNYSSELNVNALLLGDSALYLCASSFGWTASGNTIYFGEGSWLTVV.

A word on this clone: The junction departs from germline at one end; a sequencing error may be responsible. J is TRBJ1-2 and V is TRBV6-1, with a tentative D call TRBD1 (6 bases). The CDR3 consists of 12 residues. CDR1 and CDR2 (germline): MNHNS, SASEGT. CDR3 in amino acids: CASREGGEGYTF. CDR3 DNA: TGTGCCAGCCGTGAGGGGGGGGAGGGCTACACCTTC.

The gene calls are TRBV6-1 and TRBJ1-3; D possibly corresponds to TRBD1 (5 bases). Germline CDR1 reads MNHNS; CDR2 reads SASEGT. This CDR3 has 18 amino acids. V lost 2 bases, J lost 0 bases, and 17 bases lay in between. The CDR3 region is CASSEILGLRISGNTIYF. The CDR3 nucleotides read TGTGCCAGCAGTGAAATTTTGGGACTCCGAATCTCTGGAAACACCATATATTTT.

This clone qualifies as medium-sized (0.01 to 0.1%). The chain has TRBV7-2 and TRBJ2-7, with 7 positions matching TRBD1. The germline CDR1 and CDR2 sequences are SGHTA and FQGNSA. The CDR3 covers 12 residues. J was trimmed by 3 bases and V by 6 bases; bases with no gene match: 2. The CDR3 bases are TGTGCCAGCAGGGGGGACAGCTACGAGCAGTACTTC. Translation gives CASRGDSYEQYF.

This chain connects TRBV18 to TRBJ2-1; D call uncertain. The CDR3 has 14 amino acids. Germline V gene data show CDR1 as KGHSH and CDR2 as LQKENI. V was cut by 6 bases and J by 0 bases, with 9 bases left in between. The DNA of the CDR3 is TGTGCCAGCTCCCCCATCAGCTCCTACAATGAGCAGTTCTTC. Amino acid sequence: CASSPISSYNEQFF.

V and J are TRBV11-3 and TRBJ2-1, with TRBD2 matching over 7 bases. The CDR3 extends over 16 amino acids. Germline V CDR1 and CDR2: SGHNT, YENEEA. V shed 1 base and J 2 bases; nucleotides not matched to a gene: 5. CDR3 amino acids: CASSLGAGSTYNEQFF. The CDR3, as DNA: TGTGCCAGCAGCTTAGGAGCGGGGTCAACCTACAATGAGCAGTTCTTC.

V usage is TRBV19 and J usage is TRBJ2-7; D gene unclear. This CDR3 is built from 16 residues. From germline, CDR1 is LNHDA and CDR2 SQIVND (reference sequence). With 5 bases removed from V and 0 bases from J, the gap between germline ends came to 17 bases. This CDR3 reads CASSPGRYISSYEQYF. The CDR3 coding sequence is TGTGCCAGTAGTCCCGGCCGCTACATTAGCTCCTACGAGCAGTACTTC. The full variable domain, completed using reference TRBV19 and TRBJ2-7, is DGGITQSPKYLFRKEGQNVTLSCEQNLNHDAMYWYRQDPGQGLRLIYYSQIVNDFQKGDIAEGYSVSREKKESFPLTVTSAQKNPTAFYLCASSPGRYISSYEQYFGPGTRLTVT.

This CDR3 reads CASSRRQGLNTEAFF. The CDR3 nucleotides are TGTGCCAGCAGCCGAAGACAGGGCCTAAACACTGAAGCTTTCTTT. The chain uses TRBV6-5 and TRBJ1-1; TRBD1 matches 7 bases. Germline V lookup: CDR1 MNHEY, CDR2 SVGAGI. V shed 6 bases and J 2 bases; nucleotides not matched to a gene: 9. The CDR3 has 15 residues.

This clone was recorded only once. The chain recombines TRBV10-1 with TRBJ1-5, with a possible D match to TRBD1 (6 bases). Germline assignment: CDR1 WNHNN and CDR2 SYGVQD (reference sequence). This CDR3 has 13 residues. Trimming left V 7 bases short and J 10 bases short, with 17 bases between. The CDR3 protein is CASTPGAGRPQHF. The CDR3 DNA follows: TGCGCCAGCACCCCAGGGGCTGGGAGACCCCAGCATTTT.

The chain employs TRBV9 and TRBJ1-1, with a weak D call TRBD1 (5 bases). CDR3 length: 14 amino acids. The V gene's germline CDR1 is SGDLS and CDR2 YYNGEE. The V and J ends lost 1 base and 4 bases respectively, with 11 bases between them. This chain's CDR3 is CASSVSRQSTEAFF. The CDR3 region has the DNA TGTGCCAGCAGCGTAAGCCGACAGAGCACTGAAGCTTTCTTT.

The V call is TRBV6-5, the J call TRBJ2-2; D not certain. Deletions cut 7 bases from V and 7 bases from J, with 10 bases between. The CDR3 runs to 12 residues. CDR1 and CDR2 from the germline V gene are MNHEY and SVGAGI. The CDR3 nucleotides are TGTGCCAGCACCGGTGGTGACGGGGAGCTGTTTTTT. The encoded protein is CASTGGDGELFF.

V and J are TRBV7-2 and TRBJ2-4; maybe TRBD1 (6 bases). V lost 5 bases and J lost 9, with 17 bases in between. From germline, CDR1 is SGHTA and CDR2 FQGNSA. This CDR3 comprises 14 residues. The CDR3: CASSVNRVGGIQYF. In nucleotides, the CDR3 is TGTGCCAGCAGCGTCAACAGGGTTGGCGGCATTCAGTACTTC.